The present entry profiles one T cell receptor (beta chain) with its context. Its antigen is unknown. Via CD45RO/CCR7/CD25/CD127/CD95/CD27, cells of the CD4+ naive, central memory, regulatory and stem cell-like memory subsets were sorted. As every portion of the isolated RNA was reverse transcribed, the sequencing read expressed TCRB transcripts. The data were produced by immunoSEQ multiplex PCR, yet TCRdb's version contains in-frame clones alone and is incomplete. The table records 150,000 to 200,000 clones, roughly 65% of them present only once. These data come from a study of beta chain features in type 1 diabetes. The overall study: Sorted cell examination encompassed 100 million to 110 million cells across all samples.

General study points: PCR might preferentially amplify shorter templates, equally in patients and controls. TCRB CDR3s from Type 1 diabetes patients were moderately but significantly shorter in all four CD4+ subsets. Because the template was cDNA, high-expressing cells might be over-represented.

Sequences were obtained from naive CD4+ T cells from blood. This TCR derives from a man aged 25 to 40 with type 1 diabetes.

CDR3 nucleotides: TGTGCCAGCTCACATAGCGGGGGGCCTGAAGAGACCCAGTACTTC. Translation: CASSHSGGPEETQYF. The chain recombines TRBV18 with TRBJ2-5, with TRBD2 matching 10 bases. This CDR3 comprises 15 residues. Trimming removed 4 bases from V and 3 bases from J; junction bases left unmatched: 5. In germline, CDR1 is KGHSH, CDR2 LQKENI.